The source of this TCR beta chain is a study of shared clonotypes between healthy human individuals. General study points: Blood was the sole source, and tissue repertoires probably differ.

Turning to this clone: The antigen remains undetermined.

Study donors comprised healthy, HIV-negative adults devoid of recent acute infection or vaccination. Several immunoSEQ 96-well plates shared each subset's DNA, each plate a replicate. In replicate PCRs of unsorted PBMC, approximately 310 ng DNA, around 30,000 T cell genomes, was used. Sequenced by immunoSEQ multiplex PCR; TCRdb stores in-frame clones only, minus some. The table shows approximately 470,000 clones, with 78% occurring only once. Sequencing was carried out using PBMCs. The receptor was derived from a woman in her thirties or forties in good health. Some clones in this sample may be carry-over from other donors' samples.

In nucleotides, the CDR3 is TGTGCCAGCAGCGTGGACACCTACAATGAGCAGTTCTTC. Translation gives CASSVDTYNEQFF. This chain connects TRBV9 to TRBJ2-1; D possibly corresponds to TRBD1 (5 bases). Germline V gene lookup returns CDR1 SGDLS and CDR2 YYNGEE. V lost 2 bases to trimming and J lost 2 bases, with 5 bases between them. The CDR3 is 13 residues long.